The 25 T cell receptor beta chains listed next were all sequenced from one sample in a study of shared clonotypes between healthy human individuals. Libraries were prepared by immunoSEQ multiplex PCR; TCRdb keeps only in-frame clonotypes and omits some of them. The repertoire holds 2 million to 3 million clones, approximately 93% seen once, with about 0.34% in the top ten. Sequencing was carried out using naive CD4+ T cells from PBMCs. The subset is: CD45RA+ positively selected. All receptors derive from a man between 18 and 29 years old in good health. Some clones in this sample may be carry-over from other donors' samples.

This clone has just one count. The J gene is TRBJ2-7, the V gene TRBV2; D is perhaps TRBD2 (6 bases). The CDR3 is 13 amino acids. Germline V gene sequence: CDR1 SNHLY, CDR2 FYNNEI. V was clipped by 3 bases and J by 2 bases, with 8 bases between them. CDR3 sequence: CASSDGGTYEQYF. DNA of the CDR3: TGTGCCAGCAGTGACGGGGGTACCTACGAGCAGTACTTC.

The CDR3 sequence is CASTVADEQFF. The CDR3 coding sequence is TGTGCCAGCACTGTGGCCGATGAGCAGTTCTTC. The gene calls are TRBV2 and TRBJ2-1, with D unclear. Germline CDR1 SNHLY, CDR2 FYNNEI. The CDR3 is 11 residues long. Trimming left V 7 bases short and J 8 bases short, with 9 bases between.

Of note for this clone: Additional DNA sequences in this sample encode the identical CDR3. This rearrangement joins TRBV5-1 to TRBJ2-7; tentative D call: TRBD1 (6 bases). The CDR3 covers 14 residues. Germline V gene lookup returns CDR1 SGHRS and CDR2 YFSETQ. The germline V and J ends were trimmed by 3 bases and 2 bases, with 12 bases remaining between them. The CDR3 protein is CASSSPGQTYEQYF. CDR3 coding DNA: TGCGCCAGCAGCTCCCCCGGACAGACCTACGAGCAGTACTTC.

The chain has TRBV25-1 and TRBJ2-6, with 9 positions matching TRBD1. The CDR3 totals 18 residues. Germline CDR1 is MGHDK and CDR2 is SYGVNS. V trimming: 4 bases; J trimming: 1 base; junction bases outside the gene matches: 8. The CDR3 bases are TGTGCCAGCAGTGTTACAGGGGGCAGAACATCTGGGGCCAACGTCCTGACTTTC. Translation gives CASSVTGGRTSGANVLTF. The whole variable domain, filled in from reference TRBV25-1 and TRBJ2-6, reads EADIYQTPRYLVIGTGKKITLECSQTMGHDKMYWYQQDPGMELHLIHYSYGVNSTEKGDLSSESTVSRIRTEHFPLTLESARPSHTSQYLCASSVTGGRTSGANVLTFGAGSRLTVL.

The chain recombines TRBV7-9 with TRBJ2-7; TRBD1 matches at 9 bases. This CDR3 is built from 14 residues. CDR1 is SEHNR and CDR2 is FQNEAQ in the germline V gene (reference sequence). Trimming took 5 bases from V and 0 from J; bases not matched to a gene: 2. This CDR3 reads CASSVQGASYEQYF. Here the CDR3 DNA reads TGTGCCAGCAGCGTACAGGGGGCCTCCTACGAGCAGTACTTC.

The rearrangement uses TRBV19 and TRBJ2-7; 8 bases fit TRBD2. V was pared by 4 bases and J by 3 bases, with 14 bases of the junction left unmatched. This CDR3 region has 17 residues. Germline V gene lookup returns CDR1 LNHDA and CDR2 SQIVND (reference sequence). Here the CDR3 DNA reads TGTGCCAGTAGTACCGGACTAGCTTCATCCCCAAACTACGAGCAGTACTTC. Its translation is CASSTGLASSPNYEQYF.

This sequence joins TRBV7-2 and TRBJ2-7; D not resolved. Trimming shortened V by 6 bases and J by 0 bases, and 15 bases separated the two germline ends. There are 15 residues in the CDR3. CDR1 and CDR2 from the germline V gene are SGHTA and FQGNSA. CDR3 loop: CASRTAAGSSYEQYF. The CDR3 DNA follows: TGTGCCAGCAGGACCGCGGCCGGGTCCTCCTACGAGCAGTACTTC.

This chain connects TRBV5-1 to TRBJ2-1; D unresolved. This CDR3 region has 15 residues. CDR1 is SGHRS, CDR2 YFSETQ, per germline. V was shortened by 0 bases and J by 2 bases, with 9 bases between the two germline ends. CDR3 bases: TGCGCCAGCAGCTTGGGGGTAGTCGCCTACAATGAGCAGTTCTTC. Amino acid sequence: CASSLGVVAYNEQFF.

This clone appeared a single time. The genes are TRBV28 and TRBJ2-1; 11 bases are a match to TRBD2. The CDR3 is 17 amino acids. Germline CDR1 is MDHEN and CDR2 is SYDVKM. Losses at the gene ends were 4 bases for V and 6 bases for J; bases not matched to a gene: 11. The CDR3 nucleotides are TGTGCCAGCAGTTCCGATTCCCGACTAGCGGGGTTCAATGAGCAGTTCTTC. It specifies CASSSDSRLAGFNEQFF. The full variable domain, with the rest looked up from reference TRBV28 and TRBJ2-1, is DVKVTQSSRYLVKRTGEKVFLECVQDMDHENMFWYRQDPGLGLRLIYFSYDVKMKEKGDIPEGYSVSREKKERFSLILESASTNQTSMYLCASSSDSRLAGFNEQFFGPGTRLTVL.

The rearrangement links TRBV5-1 to TRBJ2-2; 9 positions match TRBD2. The CDR3 totals 16 residues. Trimming took 4 bases from V and 4 from J; bases not matched to a gene: 8. CDR1 and CDR2 from the germline V gene are SGHRS and YFSETQ. The CDR3 loop reads CASSPALAGITGELFF. Here the CDR3 DNA reads TGCGCCAGCAGCCCCGCCCTAGCGGGGATCACCGGGGAGCTGTTTTTT.

The chain combines TRBV5-1 with TRBJ2-7, with 10 nucleotides matching TRBD2. The CDR3 sequence is 18 residues long. With V trimmed by 5 bases and J by 3 bases, 17 bases remained unmatched. Germline V CDR1 and CDR2: SGHRS, YFSETQ. Here the CDR3 DNA reads TGCGCCAGCAGAGAGGGGATTCGGGCTAGCGGGAGCGTCTACGAGCAGTACTTC. Protein: CASREGIRASGSVYEQYF. The entire variable domain, with the rest obtained from reference TRBV5-1 and TRBJ2-7, is as follows: KAGVTQTPRYLIKTRGQQVTLSCSPISGHRSVSWYQQTPGQGLQFLFEYFSETQRNKGNFPGRFSGRQFSNSRSEMNVSTLELGDSALYLCASREGIRASGSVYEQYFGPGTRLTVT.

The chain carries TRBV27 and TRBJ1-4; D is possibly TRBD1 (5 bases). V was pared by 2 bases and J by 8 bases, with 15 bases between. The CDR3 totals 15 residues. Germline V gene lookup returns CDR1 MNHEY and CDR2 SMNVEV (reference sequence). The CDR3 DNA reads TGTGCCAGCAGTTTAATAGGAGGGGCGGACGAAAAACTGTTTTTT. Protein product: CASSLIGGADEKLFF.

As to this clone: Other DNA sequences of this sample code for an identical CDR3. V usage is TRBV11-3 and J usage is TRBJ2-1; D call uncertain. The CDR3 length is 11 residues. CDR1 and CDR2 from the germline V gene are SGHNT and YENEEA. V was pared by 6 bases and J by 5 bases, with 5 bases between. This CDR3 is CASSLDNEQFF. Written as DNA, the CDR3 is TGTGCCAGCAGTCTAGACAATGAGCAGTTCTTC.

The sample holds one count of this clone. The V gene is TRBV28, the J gene TRBJ2-6; D is possibly TRBD2 (6 bases). The CDR3 extends over 15 amino acids. The V gene's germline CDR1 is MDHEN and CDR2 SYDVKM. V was shortened by 10 bases and J by 0 bases, with 13 bases between the two germline ends. CDR3 bases: TGTGCCACTAGACGGAGGGGCTCTGGGGCCAACGTCCTGACTTTC. It specifies CATRRRGSGANVLTF.

Concerning this clone: The same CDR3 can be traced to other DNA sequences in this sample. This rearrangement joins TRBV6-6 to TRBJ1-5, with D uncertain. The CDR3 extends over 11 amino acids. V lost 4 bases and J lost 6, with 4 bases in between. The germline V gene encodes CDR1 MNHNY and CDR2 SVGAGI (reference sequence). The DNA for the CDR3 is TGTGCCAGCAGTTCTGGTCAGCCCCAGCATTTT. Translation: CASSSGQPQHF.

CDR3 nucleotides: TGTGCCAGCAGCCAACAAGGCACAGGGGCTTTATACGAGCAGTACTTC. This translates into CASSQQGTGALYEQYF. This chain joins TRBV11-2 and TRBJ2-7; 7 bases fit TRBD1. This CDR3 is 16 amino acids long. With V trimmed by 5 bases and J by 4 bases, 14 bases remained unmatched. Per germline, CDR1 SGHAT and CDR2 FQNNGV.

J is TRBJ1-2 and V is TRBV14, with D hard to call. V was trimmed by 3 bases and J by 4 bases, leaving 15 bases between them. Germline V CDR1 and CDR2: SGHDN, FVKESK. The CDR3 contains 15 residues. CDR3 sequence reads: CASSHTPPGFYGYTF. CDR3 nucleotides: TGTGCCAGCAGCCACACACCTCCGGGATTCTATGGCTACACCTTC.

V gene TRBV5-8 combines with J gene TRBJ2-1; 11 bases fit TRBD2. The CDR3 totals 19 residues. Germline CDR1 is SGHTS and CDR2 is YDEGEE. The J segment lost 1 base and the V segment lost 4 bases, leaving 13 bases of the junction unmatched. The CDR3 coding sequence is TGTGCCAGCAGCCGGGAAGAGACTAGCGGGACACGTTCCTACAATGAGCAGTTCTTC. This codes for CASSREETSGTRSYNEQFF.

V gene TRBV6-1 combines with J gene TRBJ1-2, with a possible D match to TRBD1 (6 bases). Germline assignment: CDR1 MNHNS and CDR2 SASEGT. Trimming removed 6 bases from V and 4 bases from J, with 12 bases in between. This CDR3 comprises 13 residues. The CDR3 sequence: CASRGGQLYGYTF. DNA for the CDR3: TGTGCCAGCAGGGGGGGACAACTCTATGGCTACACCTTC.

This clone was observed a few times. The sample holds other DNA sequences that translate to the same CDR3. The CDR3 DNA reads as TGTGCCAGCTCGCAGAATAAGAACACTGAAGCTTTCTTT. Translated: CASSQNKNTEAFF. The rearrangement joins TRBV18 to TRBJ1-1; the D is unclear. Trimming took 6 bases from V and 1 from J, leaving 9 bases between them. Germline values: CDR1 KGHSH, CDR2 LQKENI. The CDR3 has 13 amino acids.

In DNA form, the CDR3 reads TGTGCCAGCAGACTAGCGGGAGGGGCGGAGACCCAGTACTTC. This codes for CASRLAGGAETQYF. The chain combines TRBV27 with TRBJ2-5; TRBD2 aligns across 13 bases. The CDR3 runs to 14 residues. V lost 6 bases and J lost 5; bases outside the gene matches: 3. Germline values: CDR1 MNHEY, CDR2 SMNVEV (reference sequence).

The V gene is TRBV15, the J gene TRBJ1-2; 7 positions match TRBD1. CDR1 and CDR2 from the germline V gene are LNHNV and YYDKDF (reference sequence). This CDR3 has 14 residues. The ends lost 0 bases at V and 8 bases at J; junction bases unmatched: 6. The CDR3 region is CATSRDLDRNGYTF. CDR3 in DNA: TGTGCCACCAGCAGAGATTTGGACAGGAACGGCTACACCTTC.

This clone was picked up a small number of times. J is TRBJ2-7 and V is TRBV28; TRBD1 is a possible D gene (6 bases). The V and J ends lost 6 bases and 3 bases respectively, with 9 bases between them. CDR1 MDHEN and CDR2 SYDVKM come from the germline V gene. This CDR3 comprises 12 residues. The CDR3 DNA reads TGTGCCAGCAGACAGGGCTACTACGAGCAGTACTTC. Encoded protein: CASRQGYYEQYF.

Comments on this clone: The same CDR3 arises from other DNA sequences in this sample as well. The rearrangement links TRBV5-1 to TRBJ1-3; D is uncertain. The CDR3 has 15 residues. Trimming removed 0 bases from V and 0 bases from J, with 7 bases in between. The V gene's germline CDR1 is SGHRS and CDR2 YFSETQ. Written as DNA, the CDR3 is TGCGCCAGCAGCTTGGGGGGAATCTCTGGAAACACCATATATTTT. Amino acid sequence: CASSLGGISGNTIYF.

The chain employs TRBV9 and TRBJ2-5; TRBD2 matches 7 bases. Germline CDR1 is SGDLS and CDR2 is YYNGEE. The CDR3 covers 15 residues. The junction had 6 bases not matched to a gene; V was cut back by 2 bases and J by 2 bases. This CDR3 reads CASSVRGRVQETQYF. Here the CDR3 DNA reads TGTGCCAGCAGCGTCCGGGGGAGGGTACAAGAGACCCAGTACTTC.